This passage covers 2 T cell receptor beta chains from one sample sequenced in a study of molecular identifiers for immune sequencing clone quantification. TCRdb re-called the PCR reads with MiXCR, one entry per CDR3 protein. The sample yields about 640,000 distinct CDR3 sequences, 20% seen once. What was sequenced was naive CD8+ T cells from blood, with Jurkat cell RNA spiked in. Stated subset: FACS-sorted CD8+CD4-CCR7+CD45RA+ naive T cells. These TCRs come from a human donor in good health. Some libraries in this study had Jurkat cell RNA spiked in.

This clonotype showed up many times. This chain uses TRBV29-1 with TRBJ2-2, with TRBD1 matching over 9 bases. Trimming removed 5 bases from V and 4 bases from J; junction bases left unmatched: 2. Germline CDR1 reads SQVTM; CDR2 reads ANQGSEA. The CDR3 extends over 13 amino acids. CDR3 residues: CSVLTGGTGELFF. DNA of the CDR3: TGCAGCGTTTTGACAGGGGGCACCGGGGAGCTGTTTTTT.

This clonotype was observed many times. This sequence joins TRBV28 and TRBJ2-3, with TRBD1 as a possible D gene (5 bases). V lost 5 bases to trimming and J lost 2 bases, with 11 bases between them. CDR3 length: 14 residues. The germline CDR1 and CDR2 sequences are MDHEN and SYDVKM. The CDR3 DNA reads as TGTGCCAGCAGTCCGCTGACAGACACAGATACGCAGTATTTT. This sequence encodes CASSPLTDTDTQYF.